These 17 T cell receptor beta chains originate from one sample sequenced in a study of read filtering for tumor transcriptome and immune sequencing. From approximately 430 ng of RNA, a library with molecular barcoded alpha/delta and beta/gamma adaptors was made. TCRdb reprocessed the reads via MiXCR and lists one record per CDR3 protein. The data hold some 130,000 distinct CDR3 sequences, with less than 15% observed a single time. The sample consisted of a population of CD138-negative cells sorted from bone marrow. These receptors were taken from a donor at least 40 years old with multiple myeloma.

The chain recombines TRBV12-3 or TRBV12-4 with TRBJ2-1, with D possibly TRBD2 on 6 matching bases. This CDR3 spans 16 amino acids. Trimming left V 3 bases short and J 2 bases short, with 14 bases between. In DNA, the CDR3 is TGTGCCAGCAGTTTCGGGAGCGCTAGGGCCTACAATGAGCAGTTCTTC. It encodes CASSFGSARAYNEQFF.

This clonotype showed up many times. V and J are TRBV9 and TRBJ2-7, with TRBD1 as a possible D gene (5 bases). With 0 bases removed from V and 1 base from J, the gap between germline ends came to 8 bases. Germline assignment: CDR1 SGDLS and CDR2 YYNGEE. The CDR3 is made up of 14 amino acids. Here the CDR3 reads CASSVDGQSYEQYF. The CDR3 bases are TGTGCCAGCAGCGTAGATGGACAATCCTACGAGCAGTACTTC.

Comments on this clonotype: A much bigger clone sits one base away, suggesting this may be a read error. As the CDR3 is not closed by the conserved phenylalanine or tryptophan, this likely results from a read error. The V call is TRBV19, the J call TRBJ2-3; 8 bases are shared with TRBD2. The junction had 4 bases not matched to a gene; V was cut back by 8 bases and J by 0 bases. The CDR3 totals 14 residues. The germline gives CDR1 LNHDA, CDR2 SQIVND (reference sequence). The CDR3 loop reads CASRSGESTDTQYL. CDR3 sequence (DNA): TGTGCCAGTCGTAGCGGGGAAAGCACAGATACGCAGTATCTT.

This clonotype has at least ten counts. The rearrangement links TRBV6-2 or TRBV6-3 to TRBJ2-3, with D perhaps TRBD1 or TRBD2 (5 bases each). Trimming took off 6 bases at V and 1 base at J, with 11 bases between the two ends. Per the germline V gene, CDR1 is MNHEY and CDR2 is SVGEGT. The CDR3 contains 14 residues. The CDR3 DNA reads as TGTGCCAGCAGAAGGGACCCCCGCACAGATACGCAGTATTTT. It specifies CASRRDPRTDTQYF.

This clonotype has a count of ten or more. J is TRBJ2-3 and V is TRBV6-2 or TRBV6-3; no reliable D call. This CDR3 has 12 amino acids. From germline, CDR1 is MNHEY and CDR2 SVGEGT. Trimming shortened V by 0 bases and J by 6 bases, and 4 bases separated the two germline ends. CDR3: CASSYSGDTQYF. The DNA of the CDR3 is TGTGCCAGCAGTTACTCAGGGGATACGCAGTATTTT.

The table lists this clonotype with many counts. The chain recombines TRBV24-1 with TRBJ2-3; 8 bases line up with TRBD1. CDR1 KGHDR and CDR2 SFDVKD come from the germline V gene. The CDR3 is made up of 17 amino acids. V lost 1 base, J lost 1 base, and 6 bases stayed unmatched. The CDR3 sequence is CATSDFAGGDGTDTQYF. CDR3 bases: TGTGCCACCAGTGATTTTGCAGGGGGCGATGGCACAGATACGCAGTATTTT.

This clonotype showed up many times. The chain has TRBV20-1 and TRBJ2-1; the match to TRBD2 covers 10 bases. The V gene's germline CDR1 is DFQATT and CDR2 SNEGSKA (reference sequence). Germline trimming cut 4 bases from V and 2 bases from J; bases unmatched to any gene: 2. The CDR3 covers 14 residues. The CDR3 region has the DNA TGCAGTGCTATAGCGGGAGGCCCCTACAATGAGCAGTTCTTC. Residues: CSAIAGGPYNEQFF.

Points on this clonotype: A read error may be the cause here, since a much bigger clone is one base away. The chain has TRBV24-1 and TRBJ2-5; D is unresolved. Trimming cost V 4 bases and J 6 bases, with 17 bases left between them. Germline V lookup: CDR1 KGHDR, CDR2 SFDVKD. CDR3 length equals 15 residues. The CDR3 is CATSDPRTLEKTQYF. CDR3 nucleotide sequence: TGTGCCACCAGTGACCCCCGGACCCTCGAGAAGACCCAGTACTTC.

V is TRBV7-2 and J is TRBJ2-7; D is unresolved. In germline, CDR1 is SGHTA, CDR2 FQGNSA. Trimming shortened V by 2 bases and J by 3 bases, and 8 bases separated the two germline ends. The CDR3 totals 13 residues. The CDR3 here is CASSLFGDYEQYF. The CDR3 DNA reads TGTGCCAGCAGCTTATTCGGAGACTACGAGCAGTACTTC.

This clonotype was seen at least ten times. The rearrangement uses TRBV4-1 and TRBJ2-1; no reliable D call. The V and J ends lost 5 bases and 1 base respectively, with 15 bases between them. This CDR3 is built from 16 residues. The germline V gene encodes CDR1 MGHRA and CDR2 YSYEKL. CDR3 sequence: CASSAPGRQSYNEQFF. The CDR3 DNA is TGCGCCAGCAGCGCGCCCGGCCGCCAATCCTACAATGAGCAGTTCTTC.

The chain carries TRBV4-3 and TRBJ2-3, with D unclear. CDR3 length equals 14 residues. CDR1 and CDR2 (germline): LGHNA, YSLEER. V shed 6 bases and J shed 1 base, with 11 bases lying between them. CDR3: CASSPTWGTDTQYF. The DNA for the CDR3 is TGCGCCAGCAGTCCGACATGGGGCACAGATACGCAGTATTTT.

The gene calls are TRBV4-2 and TRBJ2-1; 8 positions match TRBD1. Germline V gene data show CDR1 as LGHNA and CDR2 as YNFKEQ. After removal of 4 bases from V and 8 bases from J, the junction contained 10 bases not matched to a gene. The CDR3 loop spans 15 amino acids. The CDR3 loop reads CASSPMGPGGDEQFF. The CDR3 DNA reads as TGTGCCAGCAGCCCCATGGGACCAGGGGGCGATGAGCAGTTCTTC.

Worth noting for this clonotype: At one of its ends the junction is not consistent with the germline gene, which may arise from a read error. The rearrangement joins TRBV12-3 or TRBV12-4 to TRBJ2-7, with D perhaps being TRBD1 or TRBD2 (5 bases each). The CDR3 length is 13 residues. Written as DNA, the CDR3 is TGTGCCTGCAGTTTGAGTTGGGGGTACGAGCAGTACTTC. Residues: CACSLSWGYEQYF.

A remark on this clonotype: Just one base apart from a much larger clone, this may be a read error. V and J are TRBV20-1 and TRBJ2-2; 11 nucleotides agree with TRBD2. The CDR3 runs 15 residues. Germline V CDR1 and CDR2: DFQATT, SNEGSKA (reference sequence). Trimming at V came to 1 base and at J to 4 bases, leaving 2 bases not matched to a gene. This CDR3 reads CSARASGGCTGELFF. In nucleotides, the CDR3 is TGCAGTGCTAGAGCTAGCGGGGGGTGCACCGGGGAGCTGTTTTTT.

There are a few counts of this clonotype. The chain recombines TRBV7-3 with TRBJ2-1; the match to TRBD2 covers 12 bases. Germline V gene lookup returns CDR1 SGHTA and CDR2 FQGTGA. The CDR3 covers 16 residues. Unmatched junction bases numbered 10, after V lost 5 bases and J lost 8 bases. CDR3 protein: CASSKSTSGGQDEQFF. The CDR3 DNA reads as TGTGCCAGCAGCAAATCAACTAGCGGGGGGCAAGATGAGCAGTTCTTC.

This clonotype occurred many times. The V call is TRBV27, the J call TRBJ2-7; the match to TRBD2 covers 10 bases. The CDR3 runs to 16 residues. Trimming cost V 4 bases and J 5 bases; bases outside gene matches: 11. Per the germline V gene, CDR1 is MNHEY and CDR2 is SMNVEV (reference sequence). DNA for the CDR3: TGTGCCAGCAGTTCCTCAGGGAGCGGGAGGGCCAACGAGCAGTACTTC. It translates to CASSSSGSGRANEQYF.

This clonotype was seen repeatedly, ten times or more. This sequence joins TRBV20-1 and TRBJ2-1, with TRBD2 identical over 7 bases. CDR3 length: 18 amino acids. V lost 0 bases, J lost 4 bases, and 15 bases stayed unmatched. Per germline, CDR1 DFQATT and CDR2 SNEGSKA (reference sequence). For the CDR3, the DNA is TGCAGTGCTAGAGATCGGGGGAGGGGTAGCCCTTCGTACAATGAGCAGTTCTTC. This encodes CSARDRGRGSPSYNEQFF.